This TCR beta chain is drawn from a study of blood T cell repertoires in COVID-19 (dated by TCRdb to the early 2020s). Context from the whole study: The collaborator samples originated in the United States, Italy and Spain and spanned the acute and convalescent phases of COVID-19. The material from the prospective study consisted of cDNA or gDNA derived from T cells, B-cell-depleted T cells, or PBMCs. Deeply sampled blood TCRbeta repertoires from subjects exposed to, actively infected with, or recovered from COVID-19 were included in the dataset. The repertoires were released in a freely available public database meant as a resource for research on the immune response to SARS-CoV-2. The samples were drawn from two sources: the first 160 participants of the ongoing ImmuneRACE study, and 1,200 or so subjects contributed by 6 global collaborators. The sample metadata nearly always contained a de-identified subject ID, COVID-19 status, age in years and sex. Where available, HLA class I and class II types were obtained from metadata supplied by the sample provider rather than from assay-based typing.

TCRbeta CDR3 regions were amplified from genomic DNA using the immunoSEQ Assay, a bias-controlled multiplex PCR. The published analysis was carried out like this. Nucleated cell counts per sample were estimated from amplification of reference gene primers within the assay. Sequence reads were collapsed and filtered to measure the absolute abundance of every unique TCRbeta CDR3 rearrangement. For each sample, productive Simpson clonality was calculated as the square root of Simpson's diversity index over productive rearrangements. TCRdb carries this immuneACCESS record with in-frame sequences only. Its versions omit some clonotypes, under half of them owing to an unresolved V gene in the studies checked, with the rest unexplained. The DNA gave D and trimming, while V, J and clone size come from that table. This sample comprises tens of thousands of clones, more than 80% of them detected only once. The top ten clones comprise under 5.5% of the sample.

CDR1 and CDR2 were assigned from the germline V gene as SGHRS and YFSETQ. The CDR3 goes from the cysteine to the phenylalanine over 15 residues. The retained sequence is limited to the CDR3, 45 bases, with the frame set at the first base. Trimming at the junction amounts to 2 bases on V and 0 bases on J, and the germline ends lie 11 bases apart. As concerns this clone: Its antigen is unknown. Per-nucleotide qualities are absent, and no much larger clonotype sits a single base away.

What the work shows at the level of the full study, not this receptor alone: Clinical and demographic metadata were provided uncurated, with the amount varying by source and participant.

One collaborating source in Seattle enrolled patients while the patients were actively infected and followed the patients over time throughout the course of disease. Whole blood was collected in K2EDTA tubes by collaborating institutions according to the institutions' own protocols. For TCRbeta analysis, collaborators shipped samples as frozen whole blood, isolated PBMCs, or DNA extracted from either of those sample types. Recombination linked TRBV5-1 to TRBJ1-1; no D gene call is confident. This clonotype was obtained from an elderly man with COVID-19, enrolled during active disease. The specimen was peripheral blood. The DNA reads TGCGCCAGCAGCTTAGACCCAGGCGTGAACACTGAAGCTTTCTTT. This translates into CASSLDPGVNTEAFF.